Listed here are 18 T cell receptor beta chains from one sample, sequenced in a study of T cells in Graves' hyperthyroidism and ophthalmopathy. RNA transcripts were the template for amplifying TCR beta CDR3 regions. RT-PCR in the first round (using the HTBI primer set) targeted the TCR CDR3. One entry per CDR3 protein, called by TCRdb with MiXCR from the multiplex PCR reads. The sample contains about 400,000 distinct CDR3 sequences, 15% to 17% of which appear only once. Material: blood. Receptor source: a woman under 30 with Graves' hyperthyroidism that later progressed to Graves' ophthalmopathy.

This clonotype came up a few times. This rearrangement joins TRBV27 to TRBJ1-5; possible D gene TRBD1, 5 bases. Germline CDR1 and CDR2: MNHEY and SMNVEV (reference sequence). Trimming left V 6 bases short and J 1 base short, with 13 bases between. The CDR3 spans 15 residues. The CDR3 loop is CASSYQGESNQPQHF. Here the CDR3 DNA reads TGTGCCAGCAGCTATCAAGGGGAGAGCAATCAGCCCCAGCATTTT.

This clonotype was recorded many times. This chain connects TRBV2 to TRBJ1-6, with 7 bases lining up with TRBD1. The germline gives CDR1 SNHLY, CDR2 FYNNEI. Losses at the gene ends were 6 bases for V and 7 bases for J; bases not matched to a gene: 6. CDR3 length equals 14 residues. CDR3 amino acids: CASSLGQRNSPLHF. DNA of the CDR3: TGTGCCAGCAGCTTGGGACAGAGAAATTCACCCCTCCACTTT.

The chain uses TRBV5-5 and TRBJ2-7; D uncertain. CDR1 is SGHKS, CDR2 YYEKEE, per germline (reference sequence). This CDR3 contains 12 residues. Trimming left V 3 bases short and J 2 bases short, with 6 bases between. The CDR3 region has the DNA TGTGCCAGCAGCTACCTAACCTACGAGCAGTACTTC. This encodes CASSYLTYEQYF. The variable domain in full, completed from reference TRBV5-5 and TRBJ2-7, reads DAGVTQSPTHLIKTRGQQVTLRCSPISGHKSVSWYQQVLGQGPQFIFQYYEKEERGRGNFPDRFSARQFPNYSSELNVNALLLGDSALYLCASSYLTYEQYFGPGTRLTVT.

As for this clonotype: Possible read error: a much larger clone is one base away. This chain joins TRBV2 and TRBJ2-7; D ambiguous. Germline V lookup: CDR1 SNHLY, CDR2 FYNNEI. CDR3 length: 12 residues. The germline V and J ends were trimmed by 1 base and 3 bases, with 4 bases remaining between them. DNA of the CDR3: TGTGCCAGCAGTGAAGACGGCTACGAGCAGTACTTC. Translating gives CASSEDGYEQYF.

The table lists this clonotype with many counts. The CDR3 DNA reads as TGTGCCAGCAGCTTTTTGATGGTGAATGAGCAGTTCTTC. This encodes CASSFLMVNEQFF. This chain links TRBV5-5 with TRBJ2-1; D uncertain. Germline-derived CDR1 and CDR2 are SGHKS and YYEKEE (reference sequence). This CDR3 comprises 13 residues. The ends were cut back, 2 bases at V and 7 bases at J, with 10 bases in the middle.

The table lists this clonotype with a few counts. The CDR3 here is CSAEGGADSPLHF. The DNA for the CDR3 is TGCAGTGCCGAAGGGGGCGCGGATTCACCCCTCCACTTT. This chain uses TRBV20-1 with TRBJ1-6; 7 bases agree with TRBD1. Germline V CDR1 and CDR2: DFQATT, SNEGSKA (reference sequence). The CDR3 has 13 amino acids. Trimming cost V 6 bases and J 8 bases; bases outside gene matches: 7.

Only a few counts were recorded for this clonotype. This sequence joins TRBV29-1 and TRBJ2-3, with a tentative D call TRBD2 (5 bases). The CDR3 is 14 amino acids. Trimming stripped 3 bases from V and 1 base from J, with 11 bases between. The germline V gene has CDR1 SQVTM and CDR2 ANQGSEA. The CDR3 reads CSVDVSGGTDTQYF. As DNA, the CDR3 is TGCAGCGTTGATGTGTCCGGGGGCACAGATACGCAGTATTTT.

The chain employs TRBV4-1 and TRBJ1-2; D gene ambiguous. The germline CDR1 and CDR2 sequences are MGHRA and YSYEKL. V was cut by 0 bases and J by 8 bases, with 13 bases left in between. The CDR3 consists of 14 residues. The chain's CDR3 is CASSQDPASGGYTF. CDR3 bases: TGCGCCAGCAGCCAAGATCCGGCCTCCGGAGGCTACACCTTC.

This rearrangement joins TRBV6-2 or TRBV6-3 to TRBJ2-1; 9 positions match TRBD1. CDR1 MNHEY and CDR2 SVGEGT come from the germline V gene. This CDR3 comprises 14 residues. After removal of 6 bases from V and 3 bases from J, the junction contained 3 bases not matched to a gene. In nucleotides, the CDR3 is TGTGCCAGCAGACAGGGGGCGGGCTACAATGAGCAGTTCTTC. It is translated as CASRQGAGYNEQFF.

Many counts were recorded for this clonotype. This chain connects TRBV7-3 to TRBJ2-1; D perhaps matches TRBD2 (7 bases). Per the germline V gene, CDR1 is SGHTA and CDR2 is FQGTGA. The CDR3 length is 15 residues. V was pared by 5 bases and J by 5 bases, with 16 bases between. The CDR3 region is CASSVGGLAHNEQFF. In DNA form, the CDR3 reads TGTGCCAGCAGCGTGGGGGGGCTAGCACACAATGAGCAGTTCTTC.

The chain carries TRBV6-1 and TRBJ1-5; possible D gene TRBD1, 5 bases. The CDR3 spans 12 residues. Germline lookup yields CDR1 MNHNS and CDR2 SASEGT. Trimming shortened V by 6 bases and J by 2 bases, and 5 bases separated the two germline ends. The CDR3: CASRGRNQPQHF. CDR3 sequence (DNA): TGTGCCAGCAGGGGGCGCAATCAGCCCCAGCATTTT.

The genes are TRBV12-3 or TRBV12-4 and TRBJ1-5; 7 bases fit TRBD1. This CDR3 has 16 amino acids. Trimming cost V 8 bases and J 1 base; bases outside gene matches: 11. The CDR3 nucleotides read TGTGCCAGCGGCCCCAGACAGGGAGGGAGCAATCAGCCCCAGCATTTT. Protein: CASGPRQGGSNQPQHF.

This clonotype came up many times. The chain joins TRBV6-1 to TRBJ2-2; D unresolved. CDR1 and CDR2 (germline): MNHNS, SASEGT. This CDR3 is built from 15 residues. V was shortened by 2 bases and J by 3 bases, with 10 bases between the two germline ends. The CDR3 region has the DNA TGTGCCAGCAGTGAAAGCCTAGGTGACACCGGGGAGCTGTTTTTT. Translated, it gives CASSESLGDTGELFF.

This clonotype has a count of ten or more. DNA for the CDR3: TGTGCCAGCAGTTCCCCGCCGGCCGAAGCTTTCTTT. Its translation: CASSSPPAEAFF. V usage is TRBV5-8 and J usage is TRBJ1-1; D remains unclear. This CDR3 has 12 residues. V lost 5 bases and J lost 8, with 13 bases in between. Germline CDR1 reads SGHTS; CDR2 reads YDEGEE.

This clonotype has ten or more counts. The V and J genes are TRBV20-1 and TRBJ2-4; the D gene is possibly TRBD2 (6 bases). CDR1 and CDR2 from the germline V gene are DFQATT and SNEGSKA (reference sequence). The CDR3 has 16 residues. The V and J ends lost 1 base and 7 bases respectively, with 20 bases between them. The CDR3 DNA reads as TGCAGTGCTAGAGCCATAACCGGGACTGCCCTGAACATTCAGTACTTC. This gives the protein CSARAITGTALNIQYF.

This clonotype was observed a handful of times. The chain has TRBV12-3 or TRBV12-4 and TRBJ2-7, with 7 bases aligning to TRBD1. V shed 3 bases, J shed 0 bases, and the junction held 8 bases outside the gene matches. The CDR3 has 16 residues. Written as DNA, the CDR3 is TGTGCCAGCAGTTTGGGCCCCTACAGGGGCTCCTACGAGCAGTACTTC. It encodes CASSLGPYRGSYEQYF.

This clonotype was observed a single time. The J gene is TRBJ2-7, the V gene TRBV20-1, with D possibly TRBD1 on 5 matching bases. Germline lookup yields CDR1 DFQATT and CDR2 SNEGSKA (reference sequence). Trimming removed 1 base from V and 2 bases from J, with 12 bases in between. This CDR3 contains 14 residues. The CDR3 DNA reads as TGCAGTGCTAGAGGTATAGGGGTTCCCTACGAGCAGTACTTC. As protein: CSARGIGVPYEQYF.

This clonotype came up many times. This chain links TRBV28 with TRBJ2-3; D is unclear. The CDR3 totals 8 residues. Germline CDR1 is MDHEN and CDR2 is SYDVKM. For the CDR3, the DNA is TGTGGGGCAGATACGCAGTATTTT. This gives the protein CGADTQYF. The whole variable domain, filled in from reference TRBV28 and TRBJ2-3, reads DVKVTQSSRYLVKRTGEKVFLECVQDMDHENMFWYRQDPGLGLRLIYFSYDVKMKEKGDIPEGYSVSREKKERFSLILESASTNQTSMYLCGADTQYFGPGTRLTVL.